The present TCR beta chain was sequenced within a study of T cells in Graves' hyperthyroidism and ophthalmopathy. The wider study: Staff took peripheral blood when the initial diagnosis was made, before any treatment began.

This clonotype was counted a few times. A much larger clone lies a single base off, so this may be a read error. V was pared by 8 bases and J by 3 bases, with 10 bases of the junction left unmatched. This CDR3 comprises 14 residues. TCR beta CDR3 regions were amplified from RNA transcripts. TCR CDR3 regions were first amplified by RT-PCR with HTBI primers. One entry per CDR3 protein results from TCRdb running MiXCR on the multiplex PCR reads. The sample has about 720,000 distinct CDR3 sequences; 16% are singletons. The source of this sequence is a man between 18 and 35 years old with Graves' hyperthyroidism. Sequences were obtained from blood. The chain uses TRBV12-3 or TRBV12-4 and TRBJ2-7, with 7 positions matching TRBD1. The CDR3 region has the DNA TGTGCCAGCGGTCCCGACAGGGCCGTCTACGAGCAGTACTTC. It encodes CASGPDRAVYEQYF.